These T cell receptor beta chains were read from a single sample in a study of shared clonotypes between healthy human individuals. This table comes from immunoSEQ multiplex PCR, and its TCRdb copy is limited to in-frame clones, with some not included. The repertoire includes about 2.2 million clones, roughly 91% of them detected once, and around 1.7% sits in the top ten. The sequenced sample was naive CD8+ T cells from PBMCs. These receptors were taken from a man aged 18 to 30 in good health. Some clones in this sample may be carry-over from other donors' samples. CDR3s include the opening cysteine and the closing phenylalanine or tryptophan. D genes are given only for firm matches. For some rows the clone size is stated as once, few or many, or as a class when expanded; others skip it.

size,J,D,V,DNA,CDR3
.,TRBJ1-2,.,TRBV10-3,TGTGCCATCAGTGAGTCGCGCAGCCTTACCTACTATGGCTACACCTTC,CAISESRSLTYYGYTF
.,TRBJ2-5,TRBD2,TRBV7-3,TGTGCCAGCAGCCGAACTAGCGGGGGCTTGGGGACCCAGTACTTC,CASSRTSGGLGTQYF
.,TRBJ1-5,TRBD1,TRBV28,TGTGCCAGCTGGACAGGGGGCGCAGGACAGCCCCAGCATTTT,CASWTGGAGQPQHF
.,TRBJ1-1,.,TRBV18,TGTGCCAGCTCCCGACCCGGGGTAGCGGGATTCGCTGAAGCTTTCTTT,CASSRPGVAGFAEAFF
once,TRBJ2-7,.,TRBV9,TGTGCCAGCAGCGGCCCGGGGGACGAGCAGTACTTC,CASSGPGDEQYF
.,TRBJ2-5,TRBD2,TRBV5-8,TGTGCCAGCAGCCCCTTCCGGACTAGCGGGAGGGCCCTCCCCAAGACCCAGTACTTC,CASSPFRTSGRALPKTQYF
.,TRBJ1-5,.,TRBV21-1,TGTGCCAGCAATACCGGCCAGCCGTGCCAGCCCCAGCATTTT,CASNTGQPCQPQHF
once,TRBJ2-7,.,TRBV6-5,TGTGCCAGCAGGCCGGGACCCGCTTTCGAGCAGTACTTC,CASRPGPAFEQYF
.,TRBJ2-5,.,TRBV11-2,TGTGCCAGCAGTTCCGGGACCCAGTACTTC,CASSSGTQYF
.,TRBJ2-2,TRBD2,TRBV10-1,TGCGCCAGCAGCGGACTAGCGGCTAGATTGATCTTCACCGGGGAGCTGTTTTTT,CASSGLAARLIFTGELFF
.,TRBJ1-1,TRBD1,TRBV9,TGTGCCAGCAGCGTTTCCGGGACAGATGAAGCTTTCTTT,CASSVSGTDEAFF
.,TRBJ2-7,.,TRBV27,TGTGCCAGCAGTCACAGCCGGGGGACGGTCTCCTACGAGCAGTACTTC,CASSHSRGTVSYEQYF
.,TRBJ2-4,.,TRBV2,TGTGCCAGCAGTGCCGCGGGGCCCAAAAACATTCAGTACTTC,CASSAAGPKNIQYF
once,TRBJ1-2,.,TRBV9,TGTGCCAGCAGCGTATTTTCCTCGGGGGTAGGGGATGGTGGCTACACCTTC,CASSVFSSGVGDGGYTF
.,TRBJ2-1,.,TRBV11-2,TGTGCCAGCAGCCAAAGGGGCGTCGCTAGCTCGCATGAGCAGTTCTTC,CASSQRGVASSHEQFF
.,TRBJ1-1,.,TRBV6-5,TGTGCCAGCAGTTGGAGGGGACTGAACACTGAAGCTTTCTTT,CASSWRGLNTEAFF
.,TRBJ2-7,TRBD1,TRBV30,TGTGCCGGAAAAGACAGGGGGCTCAACGAGCAGTACTTC,CAGKDRGLNEQYF
.,TRBJ1-5,.,TRBV5-6,TGTGCCAGCAGCTTTAGTCGAAATCAGCCCCAGCATTTT,CASSFSRNQPQHF
.,TRBJ2-7,TRBD1,TRBV4-3,TGCGCCAGCAGCCAAGTTGGGACAGGAACTCCCGAGCAGTACTTC,CASSQVGTGTPEQYF
.,TRBJ1-1,TRBD1,TRBV29-1,TGCAGCGTAGACCCAGGGGGACCTGAAGCTTTCTTT,CSVDPGGPEAFF
.,TRBJ2-3,.,TRBV6-5,TGTGCCAGCAGTTACTCCACGGCCCCAGATACGCAGTATTTT,CASSYSTAPDTQYF
.,TRBJ2-1,TRBD2,TRBV13,TGTGCCAGCAGCATAAGGGGATTGGGACTAGCGGGCTACAATGAGCAGTTCTTC,CASSIRGLGLAGYNEQFF
.,TRBJ2-7,TRBD1,TRBV5-1,TGCGCCAGCAGCCCGCTGGGGGAGGGGGGACAGGGCTACGAGCAGTACTTC,CASSPLGEGGQGYEQYF
.,TRBJ2-7,.,TRBV5-1,TGCGCCAGCAGCTTGAGTAGGACCTACGAGCAGTACTTC,CASSLSRTYEQYF
.,TRBJ2-1,TRBD2,TRBV9,TGTGCCAGCAGCGAAAACCTAGCGGGAGGGAGCAATGAGCAGTTCTTC,CASSENLAGGSNEQFF
.,TRBJ2-7,TRBD1,TRBV7-6,TGTGCCAGCAGCCGACGGACAGGACAAACGCAGTACTTC,CASSRRTGQTQYF
once,TRBJ1-1,.,TRBV19,TGTGCCAGTACCTATGACCAGGGGCCCACTGAAGCTTTCTTT,CASTYDQGPTEAFF
.,TRBJ2-2,TRBD2,TRBV6-5,TGTGCCAGCAGTTTACTAGCGGGAGGGACCGGGGAGCTGTTTTTT,CASSLLAGGTGELFF
.,TRBJ2-5,.,TRBV28,TGTGCCAGCAGTTGGCCACAGACCGAAGAGACCCAGTACTTC,CASSWPQTEETQYF
.,TRBJ2-4,.,TRBV5-1,TGCGCCAGCAGTTTCGGCCAGGGAGGAGACATTCAGTACTTC,CASSFGQGGDIQYF
.,TRBJ2-1,TRBD2,TRBV5-6,TGTGCCAGCAGCGTTGCGGGGGGCCATGAGCAGTTCTTC,CASSVAGGHEQFF
.,TRBJ1-1,.,TRBV29-1,TGCAGCGTTGAATTCGGCTATGAAGCTTTCTTT,CSVEFGYEAFF
few,TRBJ2-1,.,TRBV27,TGTGCCAGCAGTTTAGAGGGATACAATGAGCAGTTCTTC,CASSLEGYNEQFF
.,TRBJ2-1,TRBD2,TRBV13,TGTGCCAGCAGCGCCACTAGCGGCTCCTACAATGAGCAGTTCTTC,CASSATSGSYNEQFF
.,TRBJ1-5,.,TRBV28,TGTGCCAGCAGTCTACAGGTTTCTCGCAATCAGCCCCAGCATTTT,CASSLQVSRNQPQHF
.,TRBJ2-1,TRBD2,TRBV7-8,TGTGCCAGCAGCTTAGACGGGAGGATTTCCTCCTACAATGAGCAGTTCTTC,CASSLDGRISSYNEQFF
.,TRBJ2-1,TRBD1,TRBV27,TGTGCCAGTTCGGTCGGACAGGGTTTATACAATGAGCAGTTCTTC,CASSVGQGLYNEQFF
once,TRBJ1-2,TRBD1,TRBV27,TGTGCCAGCAGTCCCGGGACAGCGGATGGCTACACCTTC,CASSPGTADGYTF
.,TRBJ2-7,TRBD1,TRBV27,TGTGCCAGCAGTACAAAGACAGGGCCAAGCTCCTACGAGCAGTACTTC,CASSTKTGPSSYEQYF
.,TRBJ1-1,.,TRBV9,TGTGCCAGCAGCGCGGGAGGGTCCGGGACTGAAGCTTTCTTT,CASSAGGSGTEAFF
.,TRBJ1-2,.,TRBV18,TGTGCCAGCTCACCAGGTCCGGGGGCAAACTATGGCTACACCTTC,CASSPGPGANYGYTF
.,TRBJ1-5,.,TRBV6-5,TGTGCCAGCAGCCCCGGGACATTTAATCAGCCCCAGCATTTT,CASSPGTFNQPQHF
.,TRBJ1-4,TRBD1,TRBV7-9,TGTGCCAGCAGCCACGACAGGGAAGGATGGGAAAAACTGTTTTTT,CASSHDREGWEKLFF
.,TRBJ1-4,.,TRBV6-5,TGTGCCAGCAAGATAGACAGGAGGGTAGAAAAACTGTTTTTT,CASKIDRRVEKLFF
.,TRBJ2-7,.,TRBV13,TGTGCCAGCAGCTTAGGGGGCGGGGTACGCGAGCAGTACTTC,CASSLGGGVREQYF
.,TRBJ2-1,TRBD2,TRBV11-2,TGTGCCAGCAGCGAGGGACTAGCGGGATACAATGAGCAGTTCTTC,CASSEGLAGYNEQFF
.,TRBJ1-1,.,TRBV4-2,TGTGCCAGCAGCCATCCGGCACAGGGTATGGGGAGCACTGAAGCTTTCTTT,CASSHPAQGMGSTEAFF
.,TRBJ2-1,.,TRBV4-1,TGCGCCAGCAGAGAAGTAGGGTACAATGAGCAGTTCTTC,CASREVGYNEQFF
.,TRBJ1-2,.,TRBV7-3,TGTGCCAGCAGCTTAGGACCTTTCGGCTATGGCTACACCTTC,CASSLGPFGYGYTF
.,TRBJ1-1,.,TRBV19,TGTGCCAGTAGTCCTACGGAGGGAAGCACTGAAGCTTTCTTT,CASSPTEGSTEAFF
.,TRBJ2-2,.,TRBV5-1,TGCGCCAGCCGTGATTATGTAGCGGTGAACACCGGGGAGCTGTTTTTT,CASRDYVAVNTGELFF
few,TRBJ1-1,.,TRBV4-2,TGTGCCAGCACCCCAGTGGGGAACACTGAAGCTTTCTTT,CASTPVGNTEAFF
.,TRBJ2-2,TRBD2,TRBV7-9,TGTGCCAGCAGCGCCCTAGCGGGAGGACTAGGGGAGCTGTTTTTT,CASSALAGGLGELFF